This T cell receptor (beta chain) stems from a study of shared T cell receptors in the human thymus. The trim removed 5 bases at V and 5 bases at J, leaving 9 bases unmatched. This CDR3 region has 15 residues. Germline V CDR1 and CDR2: SGHAT, FQNNGV. The data were produced by immunoSEQ multiplex PCR, yet TCRdb's version contains in-frame clones alone and is incomplete. The profile shows under 850,000 clones, 70% to 90% of them singletons. These data are also associated with another study on human thymus T cells. That source reports: Donors consisted of healthy Finnish infants (having corrective surgery for congenital heart defects). Related work found strong thymic repertoire overlap between unrelated individuals.

The sample taken for sequencing was thymocytes. The sequence derives from a boy less than two years old with a congenital heart defect. This chain links TRBV11-2 with TRBJ1-2, with 9 bases that match TRBD1. CDR3 nucleotide sequence: TGTGCCAGCAGCACCGGGGGGACAGGGCTATATGGCTACACCTTC. Protein: CASSTGGTGLYGYTF.